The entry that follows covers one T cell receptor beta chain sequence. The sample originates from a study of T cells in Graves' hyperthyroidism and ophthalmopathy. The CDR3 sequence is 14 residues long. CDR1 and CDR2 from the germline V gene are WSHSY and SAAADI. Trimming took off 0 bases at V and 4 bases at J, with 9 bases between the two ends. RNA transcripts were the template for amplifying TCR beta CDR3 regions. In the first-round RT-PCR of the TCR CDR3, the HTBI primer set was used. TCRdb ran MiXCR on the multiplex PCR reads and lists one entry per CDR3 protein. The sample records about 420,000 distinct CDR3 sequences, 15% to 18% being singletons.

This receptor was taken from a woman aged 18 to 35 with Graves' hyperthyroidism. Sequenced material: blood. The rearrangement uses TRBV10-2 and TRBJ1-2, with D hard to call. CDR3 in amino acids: CASSESSGSYGYTF. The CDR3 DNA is TGCGCCAGCAGTGAGTCGTCTGGGAGCTATGGCTACACCTTC.